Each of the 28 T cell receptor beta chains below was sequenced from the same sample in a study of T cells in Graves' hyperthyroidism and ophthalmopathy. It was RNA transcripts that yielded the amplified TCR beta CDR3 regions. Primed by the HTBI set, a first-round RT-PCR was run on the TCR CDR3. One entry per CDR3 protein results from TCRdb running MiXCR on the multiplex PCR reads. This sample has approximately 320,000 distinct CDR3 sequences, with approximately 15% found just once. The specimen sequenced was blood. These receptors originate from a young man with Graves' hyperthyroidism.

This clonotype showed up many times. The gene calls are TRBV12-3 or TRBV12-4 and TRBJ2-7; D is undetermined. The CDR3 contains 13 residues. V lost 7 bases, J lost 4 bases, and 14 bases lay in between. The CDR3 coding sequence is TGTGCCAGCACCTCCGGCGTCGGTTACGAGCAGTACTTC. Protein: CASTSGVGYEQYF.

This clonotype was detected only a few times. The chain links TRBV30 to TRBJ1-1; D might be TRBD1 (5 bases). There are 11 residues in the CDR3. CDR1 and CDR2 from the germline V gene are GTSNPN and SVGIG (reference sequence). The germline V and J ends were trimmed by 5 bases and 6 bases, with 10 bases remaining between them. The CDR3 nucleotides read TGTGCCTGGGGCGGGGCCCCTGAAGCTTTCTTT. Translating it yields CAWGGAPEAFF. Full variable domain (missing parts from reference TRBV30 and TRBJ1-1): SQTIHQWPATLVQPVGSPLSLECTVEGTSNPNLYWYRQAAGRGLQLLFYSVGIGQISSEVPQNLSASRPQDRQFILSSKKLLLSDSGFYLCAWGGAPEAFFGQGTRLTVV.

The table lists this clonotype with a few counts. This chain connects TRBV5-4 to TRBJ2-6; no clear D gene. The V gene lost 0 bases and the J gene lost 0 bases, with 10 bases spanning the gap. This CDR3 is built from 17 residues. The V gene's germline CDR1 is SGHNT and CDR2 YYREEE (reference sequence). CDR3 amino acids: CASSLGLTISGANVLTF. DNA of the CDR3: TGTGCCAGCAGCTTGGGACTGACGATCTCTGGGGCCAACGTCCTGACTTTC.

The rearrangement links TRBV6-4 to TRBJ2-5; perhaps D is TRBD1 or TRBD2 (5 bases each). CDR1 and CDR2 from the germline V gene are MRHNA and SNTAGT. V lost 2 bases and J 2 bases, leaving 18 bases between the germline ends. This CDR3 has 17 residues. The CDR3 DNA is TGTGCCAGCAGTGACCCCCAACGGATGGGGGAACAAGAGACCCAGTACTTC. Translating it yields CASSDPQRMGEQETQYF.

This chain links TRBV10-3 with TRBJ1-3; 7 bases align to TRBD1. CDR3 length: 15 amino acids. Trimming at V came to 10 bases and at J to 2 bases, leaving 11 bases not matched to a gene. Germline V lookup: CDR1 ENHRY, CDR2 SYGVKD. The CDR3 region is CATRGPGTAGNTIYF. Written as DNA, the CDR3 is TGTGCCACGAGAGGACCGGGGACAGCTGGAAACACCATATATTTT.

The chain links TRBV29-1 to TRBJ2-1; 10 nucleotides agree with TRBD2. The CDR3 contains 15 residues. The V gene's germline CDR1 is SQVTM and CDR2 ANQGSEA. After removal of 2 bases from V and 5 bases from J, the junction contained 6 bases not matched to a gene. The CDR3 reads CSVEKLAGAHNEQFF. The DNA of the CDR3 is TGCAGCGTTGAAAAGCTAGCGGGAGCCCACAATGAGCAGTTCTTC.

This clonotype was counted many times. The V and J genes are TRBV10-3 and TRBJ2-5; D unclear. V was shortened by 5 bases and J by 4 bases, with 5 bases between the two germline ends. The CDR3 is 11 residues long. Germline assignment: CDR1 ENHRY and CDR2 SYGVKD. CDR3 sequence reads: CAISTGETQYF. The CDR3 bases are TGTGCCATCAGTACGGGAGAGACCCAGTACTTC.

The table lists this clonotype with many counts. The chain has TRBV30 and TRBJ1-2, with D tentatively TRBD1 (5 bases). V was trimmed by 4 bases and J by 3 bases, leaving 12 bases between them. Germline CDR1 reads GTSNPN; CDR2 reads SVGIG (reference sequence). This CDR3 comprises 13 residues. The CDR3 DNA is TGTGCCTGGAACGGGGGGACGGACTATGGCTACACCTTC. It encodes CAWNGGTDYGYTF.

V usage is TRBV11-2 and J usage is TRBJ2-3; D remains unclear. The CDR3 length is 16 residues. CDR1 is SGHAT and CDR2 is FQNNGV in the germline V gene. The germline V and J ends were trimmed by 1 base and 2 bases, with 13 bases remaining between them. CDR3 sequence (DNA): TGTGCCAGCAGCTTAGTTGGCGGCAGAGCCACAGATACGCAGTATTTT. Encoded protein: CASSLVGGRATDTQYF. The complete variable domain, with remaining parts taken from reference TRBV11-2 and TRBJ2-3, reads EAGVAQSPRYKIIEKRQSVAFWCNPISGHATLYWYQQILGQGPKLLIQFQNNGVVDDSQLPKDRFSAERLKGVDSTLKIQPAKLEDSAVYLCASSLVGGRATDTQYFGPGTRLTVL.

CDR3 amino acids: CASSLDVRGYRNYGYTF. The CDR3 DNA reads TGTGCCAGCAGCTTAGATGTACGGGGCTATAGGAACTATGGCTACACCTTC. This chain links TRBV7-9 with TRBJ1-2; D is perhaps TRBD1 (5 bases). The V end lost 1 base, the J end lost 2 bases, and 17 bases lay between the germline ends. This CDR3 contains 17 residues. Germline V lookup: CDR1 SEHNR, CDR2 FQNEAQ (reference sequence).

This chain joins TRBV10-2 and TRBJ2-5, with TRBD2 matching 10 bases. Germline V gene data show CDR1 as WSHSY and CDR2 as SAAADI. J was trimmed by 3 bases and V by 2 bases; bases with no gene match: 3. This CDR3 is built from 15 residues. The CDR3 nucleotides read TGCGCCAGCAGTGAGCCCGGACTAGCGGAAGAGACCCAGTACTTC. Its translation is CASSEPGLAEETQYF.

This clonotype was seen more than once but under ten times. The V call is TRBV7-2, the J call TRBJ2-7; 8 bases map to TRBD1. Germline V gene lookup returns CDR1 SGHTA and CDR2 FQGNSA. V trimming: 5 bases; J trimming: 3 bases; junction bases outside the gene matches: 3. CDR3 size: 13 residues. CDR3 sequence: CASSRTGFYEQYF. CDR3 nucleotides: TGTGCCAGCAGCCGGACAGGGTTCTACGAGCAGTACTTC.

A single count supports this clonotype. The CDR3 coding sequence is TGTGCCAGCAGCCAAGGGACTAGTAGGATGGATGAGCAGTTCTTC. Amino acid sequence: CASSQGTSRMDEQFF. This chain joins TRBV14 and TRBJ2-1, with 7 bases identical to TRBD2. Germline V lookup: CDR1 SGHDN, CDR2 FVKESK. Unmatched junction bases numbered 8, after V lost 1 base and J lost 8 bases. CDR3 length: 15 residues.

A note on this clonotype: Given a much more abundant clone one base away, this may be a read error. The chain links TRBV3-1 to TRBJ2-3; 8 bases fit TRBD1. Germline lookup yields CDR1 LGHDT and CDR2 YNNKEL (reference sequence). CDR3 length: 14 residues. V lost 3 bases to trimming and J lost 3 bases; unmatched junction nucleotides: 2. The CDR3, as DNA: TGTGCCAGCAGCCAGACAGGGGTGACAGATACGCAGTATTTT. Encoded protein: CASSQTGVTDTQYF.

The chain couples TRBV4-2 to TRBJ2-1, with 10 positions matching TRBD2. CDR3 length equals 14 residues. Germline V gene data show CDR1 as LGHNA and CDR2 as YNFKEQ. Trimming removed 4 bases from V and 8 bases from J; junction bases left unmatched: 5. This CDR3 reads CASSLRLAGHEQFF. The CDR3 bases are TGTGCCAGCAGCCTCCGACTAGCGGGTCATGAGCAGTTCTTC.

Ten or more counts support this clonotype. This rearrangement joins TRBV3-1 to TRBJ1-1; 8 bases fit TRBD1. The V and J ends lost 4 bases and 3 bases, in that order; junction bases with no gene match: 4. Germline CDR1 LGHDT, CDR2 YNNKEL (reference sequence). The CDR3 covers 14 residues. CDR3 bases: TGTGCCAGCAGCCTTCAGACAGGGGACACTGAAGCTTTCTTT. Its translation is CASSLQTGDTEAFF.

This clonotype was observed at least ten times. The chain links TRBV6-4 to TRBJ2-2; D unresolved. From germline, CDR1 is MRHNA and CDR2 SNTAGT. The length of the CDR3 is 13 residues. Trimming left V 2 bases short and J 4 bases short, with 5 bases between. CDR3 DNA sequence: TGTGCCAGCAGTGACGCCACCACCGGGGAGCTGTTTTTT. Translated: CASSDATTGELFF.

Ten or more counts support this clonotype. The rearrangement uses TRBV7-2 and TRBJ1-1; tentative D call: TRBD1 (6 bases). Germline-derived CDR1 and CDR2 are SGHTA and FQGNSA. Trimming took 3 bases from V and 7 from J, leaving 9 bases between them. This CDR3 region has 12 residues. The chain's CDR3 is CASSFIRGEAFF. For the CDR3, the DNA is TGTGCCAGCAGCTTTATCAGGGGTGAAGCTTTCTTT.

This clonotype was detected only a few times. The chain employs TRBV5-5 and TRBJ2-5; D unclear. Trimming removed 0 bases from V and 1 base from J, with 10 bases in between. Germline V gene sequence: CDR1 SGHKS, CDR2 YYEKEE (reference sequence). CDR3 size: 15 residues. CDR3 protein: CASSLGRVLQETQYF. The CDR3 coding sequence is TGTGCCAGCAGCTTGGGACGGGTCCTCCAAGAGACCCAGTACTTC.

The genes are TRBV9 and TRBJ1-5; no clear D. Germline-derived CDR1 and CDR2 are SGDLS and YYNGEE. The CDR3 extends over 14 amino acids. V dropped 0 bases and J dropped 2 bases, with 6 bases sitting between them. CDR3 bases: TGTGCCAGCAGCGTAGGCACCGGCAATCAGCCCCAGCATTTT. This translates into CASSVGTGNQPQHF. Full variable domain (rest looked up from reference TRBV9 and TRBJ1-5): DSGVTQTPKHLITATGQRVTLRCSPRSGDLSVYWYQQSLDQGLQFLIQYYNGEERAKGNILERFSAQQFPDLHSELNLSSLELGDSALYFCASSVGTGNQPQHFGDGTRLSIL.

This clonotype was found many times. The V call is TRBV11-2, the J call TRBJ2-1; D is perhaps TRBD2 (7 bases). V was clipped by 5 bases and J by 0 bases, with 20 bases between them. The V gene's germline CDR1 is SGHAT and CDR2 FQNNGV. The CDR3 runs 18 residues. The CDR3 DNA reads TGTGCCAGCAGCGGATGGGGGGGCCAAGGAATCTCCTACAATGAGCAGTTCTTC. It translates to CASSGWGGQGISYNEQFF.

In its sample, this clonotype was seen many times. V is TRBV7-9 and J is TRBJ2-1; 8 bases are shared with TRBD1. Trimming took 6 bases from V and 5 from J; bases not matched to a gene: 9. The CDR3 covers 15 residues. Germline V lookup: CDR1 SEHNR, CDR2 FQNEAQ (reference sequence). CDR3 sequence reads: CASSLAQGAHNEQFF. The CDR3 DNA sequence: TGTGCCAGCAGTTTGGCCCAGGGGGCTCACAATGAGCAGTTCTTC. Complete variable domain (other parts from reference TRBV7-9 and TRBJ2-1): DTGVSQNPRHKITKRGQNVTFRCDPISEHNRLYWYRQTLGQGPEFLTYFQNEAQLEKSRLLSDRFSAERPKGSFSTLEIQRTEQGDSAMYLCASSLAQGAHNEQFFGPGTRLTVL.

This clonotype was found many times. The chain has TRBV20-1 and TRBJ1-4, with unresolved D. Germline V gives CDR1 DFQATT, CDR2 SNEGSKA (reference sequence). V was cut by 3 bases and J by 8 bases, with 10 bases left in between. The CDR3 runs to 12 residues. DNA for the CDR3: TGCAGTGCTAGCGCCCATCGGGAAAAACTGTTTTTT. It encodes CSASAHREKLFF.

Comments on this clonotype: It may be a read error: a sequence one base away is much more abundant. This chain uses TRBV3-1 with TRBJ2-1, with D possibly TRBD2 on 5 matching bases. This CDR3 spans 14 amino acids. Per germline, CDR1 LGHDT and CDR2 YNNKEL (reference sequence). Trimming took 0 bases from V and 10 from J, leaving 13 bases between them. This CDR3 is CASSQDPSSYEQFF. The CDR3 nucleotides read TGTGCCAGCAGCCAAGATCCTAGCAGCTACGAGCAGTTCTTC.

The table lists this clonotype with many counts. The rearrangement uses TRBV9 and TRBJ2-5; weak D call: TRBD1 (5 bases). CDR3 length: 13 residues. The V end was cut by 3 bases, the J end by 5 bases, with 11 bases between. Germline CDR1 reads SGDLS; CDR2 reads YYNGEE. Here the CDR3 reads CASSERQLETQYF. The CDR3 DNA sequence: TGTGCCAGCAGCGAACGACAGTTGGAGACCCAGTACTTC.

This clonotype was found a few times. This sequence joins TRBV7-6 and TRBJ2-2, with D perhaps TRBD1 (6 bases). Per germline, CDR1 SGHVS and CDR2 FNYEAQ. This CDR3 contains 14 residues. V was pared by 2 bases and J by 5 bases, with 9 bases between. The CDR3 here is CASSLTGWTGELFF. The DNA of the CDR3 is TGTGCCAGCAGCTTAACAGGGTGGACCGGGGAGCTGTTTTTT.

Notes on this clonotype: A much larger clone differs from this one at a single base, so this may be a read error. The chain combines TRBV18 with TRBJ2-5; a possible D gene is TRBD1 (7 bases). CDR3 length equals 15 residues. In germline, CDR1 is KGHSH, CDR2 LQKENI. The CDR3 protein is CASSLAGGHQETPYF. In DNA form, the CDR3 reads TGTGCCAGCTCACTTGCAGGGGGGCACCAAGAGACCCCGTACTTC.

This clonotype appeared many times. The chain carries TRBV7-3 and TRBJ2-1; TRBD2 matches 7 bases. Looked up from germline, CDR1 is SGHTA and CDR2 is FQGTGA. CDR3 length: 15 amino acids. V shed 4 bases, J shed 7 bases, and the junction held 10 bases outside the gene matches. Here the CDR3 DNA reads TGTGCCAGCAGCTCACAGACTAGCTTGGGTAATGAGCAGTTCTTC. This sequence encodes CASSSQTSLGNEQFF.